This entry features one T cell receptor beta chain sequence. The sample belongs to a study of blood T cell repertoires in COVID-19. About the study: The samples span acute and convalescent COVID-19 from the United States, Italy and Spain. The cDNA or gDNA used as material had been derived from T cells, B-cell-depleted T cells, or PBMCs.

V shed 3 bases and J shed 3 bases, with 11 bases lying between them. Germline assignment: CDR1 SNHLY and CDR2 FYNNEI. The length of the CDR3 is 14 residues. As originally analysed: Amplifying reference gene primers gave estimates of nucleated cell counts. Data came from immunoSEQ multiplex PCR; TCRdb stores just in-frame clones and leaves some out. The V and J calls and clone size come from that table; D and trimming were worked out from the DNA. The data hold roughly 100,000 clones, with about nine tenths observed a single time. The sample comprised peripheral blood. This rearrangement joins TRBV2 to TRBJ2-5; D is ambiguous. The receptor's source is a man aged 18 to 30 with acute or convalescent COVID-19. This CDR3 reads CASSELTAKETQYF. The CDR3, as DNA: TGTGCCAGCAGTGAGTTAACAGCAAAAGAGACCCAGTACTTC.